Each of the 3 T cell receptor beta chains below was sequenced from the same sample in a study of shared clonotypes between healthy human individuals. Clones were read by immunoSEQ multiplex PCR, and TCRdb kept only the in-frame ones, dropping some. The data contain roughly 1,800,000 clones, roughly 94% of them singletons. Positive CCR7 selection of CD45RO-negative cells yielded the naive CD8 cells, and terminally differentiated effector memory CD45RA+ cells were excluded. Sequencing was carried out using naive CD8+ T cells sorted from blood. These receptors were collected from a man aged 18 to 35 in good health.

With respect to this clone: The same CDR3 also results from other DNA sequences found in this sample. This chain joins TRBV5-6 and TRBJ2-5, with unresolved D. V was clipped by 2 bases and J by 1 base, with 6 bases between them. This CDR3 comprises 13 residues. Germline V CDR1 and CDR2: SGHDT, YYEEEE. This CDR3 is CASSLRGQETQYF. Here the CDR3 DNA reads TGTGCCAGCAGCTTAAGAGGCCAAGAGACCCAGTACTTC.

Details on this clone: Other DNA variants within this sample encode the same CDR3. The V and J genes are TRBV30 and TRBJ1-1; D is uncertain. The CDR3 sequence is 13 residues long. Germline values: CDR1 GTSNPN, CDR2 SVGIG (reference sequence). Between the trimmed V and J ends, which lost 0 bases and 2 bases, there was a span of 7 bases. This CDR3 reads CAWSVGPNTEAFF. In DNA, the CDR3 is TGTGCCTGGAGTGTAGGACCCAACACTGAAGCTTTCTTT. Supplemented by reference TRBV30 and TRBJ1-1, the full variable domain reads SQTIHQWPATLVQPVGSPLSLECTVEGTSNPNLYWYRQAAGRGLQLLFYSVGIGQISSEVPQNLSASRPQDRQFILSSKKLLLSDSGFYLCAWSVGPNTEAFFGQGTRLTVV.

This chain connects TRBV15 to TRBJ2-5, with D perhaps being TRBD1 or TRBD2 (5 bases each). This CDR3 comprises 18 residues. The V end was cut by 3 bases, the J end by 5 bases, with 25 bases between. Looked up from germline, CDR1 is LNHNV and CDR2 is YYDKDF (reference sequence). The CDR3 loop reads CATSSHSRRGVSFETQYF. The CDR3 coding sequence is TGTGCCACCAGCAGCCACTCCCGACGAGGGGTGAGCTTCGAGACCCAGTACTTC.